This T cell receptor (beta chain) came from a study of T cells after yellow fever vaccination. Study-level background: SMART-Seq v4 Ultra Low Input served to prepare low-cell-number fractions. Overall study findings and caveats: By day 5 rather than day 15, the secondary response had peaked, though it was weaker. Clonotypes found in both CD4 and CD8 compartments made up a small share.

This clonotype occurred a few times. Its specificity is unknown. In germline, CDR1 is SGHVS, CDR2 FNYEAQ. CDR3 length equals 17 residues. V lost 1 base and J lost 1, with 16 bases in between. Conversion of TCR transcripts into cDNA relied on 5'RACE template switching, which added a universal primer site and UMIs. MiXCR was run by TCRdb on the 5' RACE reads, yielding one entry per CDR3 protein. The sample consists of 250,000 to 400,000 distinct CDR3 sequences, around 4.5% of them appearing once. The rearrangement joins TRBV7-6 to TRBJ1-2; D not resolved. This TCR was sampled from a man aged 18 to 35 who received the YFV17D yellow fever vaccine. Sequenced material: PBMCs, taken 15 days after the yellow fever booster vaccination. The CDR3, as DNA: TGTGCCAGCAGCTTAGGTGAGAGCGATGCAGATAACTATGGCTACACCTTC. Protein: CASSLGESDADNYGYTF.